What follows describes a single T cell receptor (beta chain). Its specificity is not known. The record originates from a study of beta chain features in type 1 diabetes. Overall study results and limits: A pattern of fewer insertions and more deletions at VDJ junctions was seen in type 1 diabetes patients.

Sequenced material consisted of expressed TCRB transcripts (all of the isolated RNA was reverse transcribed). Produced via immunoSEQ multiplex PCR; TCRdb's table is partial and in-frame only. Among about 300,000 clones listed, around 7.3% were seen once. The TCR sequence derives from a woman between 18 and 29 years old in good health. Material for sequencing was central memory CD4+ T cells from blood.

The CDR3 DNA is TGTGCCAGCAGTTACTCTGCGGGGGGCTACGAGCAGTACGTC. It yields the protein CASSYSAGGYEQYV. The genes are TRBV6-6 and TRBJ2-7; TRBD2 agrees at 8 bases. The CDR3 sequence is 14 residues long. J was trimmed by 3 bases and V by 0 bases; bases with no gene match: 1. Germline loops: CDR1 MNHNY, CDR2 SVGAGI (reference sequence).